The 13 T cell receptor beta chains reported below all come from one sample, sequenced in a study of T cells expressing NK-cell markers. Following a re-call of the 5' RACE reads, TCRdb has one entry per CDR3 protein and lacks DNA. The sample holds a few hundred thousand distinct CDR3 sequences. The sequencing input was blood T cells: a sorted CD56 or NKG2C T cell subset, CD4+ or CD8+ T cells, or bulk PBMC T cells (not recorded which). Every receptor here comes from a young man in good health.

The chain uses TRBV6-5 and TRBJ1-6. This CDR3 is built from 12 residues. CDR1 and CDR2 (germline): MNHEY, SVGAGI. The CDR3: CASKDLNSPLHF.

The rearrangement joins TRBV27 to TRBJ2-6; TCRdb's D call of TRBD1 is untestable without DNA. CDR1 MNHEY and CDR2 SMNVEV come from the germline V gene (reference sequence). CDR3 length: 18 amino acids. CDR3 protein: CASTLGQGRSSGANVLTF.

This rearrangement joins TRBV10-3 to TRBJ2-1; the D call of TRBD2 rests on TCRdb alone, since no DNA is present to check it. CDR1 is ENHRY and CDR2 is SYGVKD in the germline V gene. The CDR3 runs to 15 residues. The CDR3 sequence is CAISESPGLEPEQFF.

V gene TRBV20-1 combines with J gene TRBJ2-2; TCRdb names TRBD1, which stays unverified in the absence of DNA. This CDR3 has 16 residues. Germline V gene sequence: CDR1 DFQATT, CDR2 SNEGSKA (reference sequence). The CDR3 reads CSASQGGSELPGELFF.

The J gene is TRBJ1-2, the V gene TRBV7-8; checking the TCRdb D call of TRBD1 is not possible without DNA. This CDR3 is built from 18 residues. Germline CDR1 and CDR2: SGHVS and FQNEAQ. The CDR3 protein is CASSLSRGRIRRPHGYTF.

The rearrangement joins TRBV2 to TRBJ1-5; as DNA is missing, the TRBD1 call by TCRdb cannot be tested. The CDR3 totals 16 residues. The V gene's germline CDR1 is SNHLY and CDR2 FYNNEI. Here the CDR3 reads CASNGAAGVVNQPQHF.

The rearrangement joins TRBV6-5 to TRBJ2-3; TCRdb calls TRBD1, which cannot be checked without DNA. Per germline, CDR1 MNHEY and CDR2 SVGAGI. This CDR3 has 16 residues. CDR3 loop: CASSYGTGEVQDTQYF.

This chain joins TRBV7-9 and TRBJ1-4; checking the TCRdb D call of TRBD1 is not possible without DNA. CDR1 and CDR2 from the germline V gene are SEHNR and FQNEAQ (reference sequence). CDR3 size: 15 residues. CDR3 amino acids: CASSPTGQRGEKLFF.

The chain carries TRBV14 and TRBJ1-1. The germline gives CDR1 SGHDN, CDR2 FVKESK. This CDR3 is 15 amino acids long. CDR3 loop: CASSHRVQFATEAFF.

The rearrangement uses TRBV7-3 and TRBJ2-1; the D call of TRBD1 rests on TCRdb alone, since no DNA is present to check it. The CDR3 covers 17 residues. The germline V gene has CDR1 SGHTA and CDR2 FQGTGA. CDR3 sequence: CASSSFRGHRAEGEQFF.

The chain joins TRBV12-5 to TRBJ2-2. The germline V gene has CDR1 LGHNT and CDR2 FRNRAP. This CDR3 region has 13 residues. This CDR3 is CASGRITSGELFF.

This sequence joins TRBV15 and TRBJ2-2; TCRdb names TRBD1, which stays unverified in the absence of DNA. The CDR3 length is 14 residues. Germline assignment: CDR1 LNHNV and CDR2 YYDKDF (reference sequence). This CDR3 reads CATSNPVVTGELFF.

The chain links TRBV7-6 to TRBJ2-1; the D call of TRBD2 rests on TCRdb alone, since no DNA is present to check it. The CDR3 extends over 13 amino acids. The germline V gene encodes CDR1 SGHVS and CDR2 FNYEAQ. CDR3 sequence: CASGMGGSNEQFF.